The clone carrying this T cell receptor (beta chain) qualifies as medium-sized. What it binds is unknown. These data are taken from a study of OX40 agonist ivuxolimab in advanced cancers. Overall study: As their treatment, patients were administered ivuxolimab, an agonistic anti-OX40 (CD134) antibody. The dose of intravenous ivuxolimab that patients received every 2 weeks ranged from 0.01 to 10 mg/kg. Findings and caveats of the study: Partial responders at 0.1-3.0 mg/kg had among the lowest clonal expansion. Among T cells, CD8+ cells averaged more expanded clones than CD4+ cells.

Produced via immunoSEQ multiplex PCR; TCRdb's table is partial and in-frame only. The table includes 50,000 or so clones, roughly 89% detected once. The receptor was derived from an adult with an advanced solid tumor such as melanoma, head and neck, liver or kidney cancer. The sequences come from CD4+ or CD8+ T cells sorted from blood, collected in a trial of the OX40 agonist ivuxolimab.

Written as DNA, the CDR3 is TGTGCCAGCAGTGAAAGGGGGTGGAATTCACCCCTCCACTTT. Its translation is CASSERGWNSPLHF. The chain is built from TRBV25-1 and TRBJ1-6; a weak D match, TRBD1 (6 bases). The CDR3 runs 14 residues. Germline-derived CDR1 and CDR2 are MGHDK and SYGVNS. The V end was cut by 2 bases, the J end by 7 bases, with 9 bases between.